Given below is one T cell receptor (beta chain) in context. No antigen is known for it. This CDR3 spans 14 amino acids. Looked up from germline, CDR1 is SGHDT and CDR2 is YYEEEE. V lost 1 base and J lost 10, with 12 bases in between. This sample is part of a study of cytomegalovirus exposure and HLA in healthy donors. PCR employed 60 Vbeta and 13 Jbeta primers. Some clones are missing from TCRdb's copy, which holds only in-frame ones; the method was immunoSEQ multiplex PCR. Of 150,000 to 170,000 clones in the sample, about 70% were seen once. Study results and caveats: Trimming of TCR beta V- and J-genes showed a link, identified in a later analysis, to a missense DCLRE1C variant. Sequencing likely caused a cluster of highly shared sequence variants. For presence/absence analyses, sequencing depth was assumed to be roughly uniform across donors. Rare TCR sequences predominated, though certain public TCRs were found in many donors.

The rearrangement links TRBV5-6 to TRBJ1-6, with D tentatively TRBD1 (5 bases). The TCR comes from a man between 18 and 29 years old in good health and CMV-seronegative. The sequencing sample was made of PBMCs. The chain's CDR3 is CASSLFQGYSPLHF. The CDR3, as DNA: TGTGCCAGCAGCTTGTTCCAGGGTTACTCACCCCTCCACTTT.